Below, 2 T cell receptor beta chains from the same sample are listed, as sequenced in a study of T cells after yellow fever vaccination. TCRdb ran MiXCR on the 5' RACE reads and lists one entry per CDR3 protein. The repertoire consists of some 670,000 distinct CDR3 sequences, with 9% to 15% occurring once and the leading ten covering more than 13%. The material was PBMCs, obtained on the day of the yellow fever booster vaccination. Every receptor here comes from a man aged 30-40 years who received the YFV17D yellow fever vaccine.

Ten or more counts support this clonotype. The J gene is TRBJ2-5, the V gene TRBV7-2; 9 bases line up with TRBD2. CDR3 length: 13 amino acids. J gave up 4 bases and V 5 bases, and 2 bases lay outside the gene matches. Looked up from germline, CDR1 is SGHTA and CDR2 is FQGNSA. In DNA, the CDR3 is TGTGCCAGCAGCCAGGGACTAGCAGAGACCCAGTACTTC. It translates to CASSQGLAETQYF.

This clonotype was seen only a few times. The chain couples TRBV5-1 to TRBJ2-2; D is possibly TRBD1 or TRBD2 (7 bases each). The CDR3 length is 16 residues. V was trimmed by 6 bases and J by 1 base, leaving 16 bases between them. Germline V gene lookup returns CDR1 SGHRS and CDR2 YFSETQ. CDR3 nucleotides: TGCGCCAGCAACGGGAGGCAGGGGGAGAACACCGGGGAGCTGTTTTTT. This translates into CASNGRQGENTGELFF. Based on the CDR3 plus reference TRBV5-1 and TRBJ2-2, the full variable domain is KAGVTQTPRYLIKTRGQQVTLSCSPISGHRSVSWYQQTPGQGLQFLFEYFSETQRNKGNFPGRFSGRQFSNSRSEMNVSTLELGDSALYLCASNGRQGENTGELFFGEGSRLTVL.